This is a list of T cell receptor beta chains from one sample in a study of siplizumab effects on memory and regulatory T cells. Sequencing was performed with immunoSEQ multiplex PCR; in TCRdb, only in-frame clones are kept and a portion is missing. The data contain some 100,000 clones, 75% to 95% of them singletons. The sequencing input was CD4+ T cells sorted from blood. The receptors come from a human donor in good health. Some clones in this sample may be carry-over from other donors' samples. Each CDR3 is given with its conserved first and last residue. The D gene is left open where the match is weak.

TRBV6-5	TRBJ2-1	.	TGTGCCAGCAGTTTAGTCTCGGGTGAGCAGTTCTTC	CASSLVSGEQFF
TRBV25-1	TRBJ2-7	.	TGTGCCAGCAGTGCATCCTACGAGCAGTACTTC	CASSASYEQYF
TRBV4-1	TRBJ2-3	TRBD2	TGCGCCAGCAGCCCGCTAGCGGGAGGGGGCCCAGATACGCAGTATTTT	CASSPLAGGGPDTQYF
TRBV5-4	TRBJ2-5	TRBD2	TGTGCCAGCAGCGGTCGTCTGGCGGGAGCGGGAGAGACCCAGTACTTC	CASSGRLAGAGETQYF
TRBV13	TRBJ2-7	.	TGTGCCAGCAGCTCCACCTCCGGGAGCTCCTACGAGCAGTACTTC	CASSSTSGSSYEQYF
TRBV19	TRBJ2-3	TRBD2	TGTGCCAGTAGTAGCGAACTAGCGGGAAGAGCAGATACGCAGTATTTT	CASSSELAGRADTQYF
TRBV6-1	TRBJ1-1	.	TGTGCCAGCAGTGAAAAAGGAGATACTGAAGCTTTCTTT	CASSEKGDTEAFF
TRBV30	TRBJ2-5	TRBD2	TGTGCCTGGAAACGACTAGCGGGGCAAGAGACCCAGTACTTC	CAWKRLAGQETQYF
TRBV6-5	TRBJ1-1	TRBD1	TGTGCCAGCAGGTTGACAGGGTTGAACACTGAAGCTTTCTTT	CASRLTGLNTEAFF
TRBV2	TRBJ1-5	.	TGTGCCAGCAGTGATATCGTCAGGCAGCCCCAGCATTTT	CASSDIVRQPQHF
TRBV2	TRBJ1-5	TRBD1	TGTGCCAGCAGCGCAGGGGGCGCGGGTCAGCCCCAGCATTTT	CASSAGGAGQPQHF